One and the same sample provided the 5 T cell receptor beta chains below, sequenced in a study of control samples from healthy donors and cancer patients. Assay: immunoSEQ multiplex PCR; the TCRdb copy retains only in-frame clones and omits some. This sample has about 130,000 clones; 80% to 95% occur once, and the top ten carry around 2.5%. Sequenced material: blood. Receptor source: a middle-aged man in good health.

The chain couples TRBV29-1 to TRBJ1-1; D unresolved. Trimming cost V 4 bases and J 0 bases, with 9 bases left between them. The CDR3 consists of 13 residues. Germline V gene lookup returns CDR1 SQVTM and CDR2 ANQGSEA. The CDR3 DNA sequence: TGCAGCGTTGGTGAGCGGATGAACACTGAAGCTTTCTTT. Translation gives CSVGERMNTEAFF.

CDR3 sequence reads: CAISESGGTEAFF. CDR3 bases: TGTGCCATCAGTGAGTCTGGAGGGACTGAAGCTTTCTTT. The gene calls are TRBV10-3 and TRBJ1-1; D gene ambiguous. Trimming removed 0 bases at V and 5 bases at J, with 7 bases between. The CDR3 runs 13 residues. Germline assignment: CDR1 ENHRY and CDR2 SYGVKD.

V gene TRBV10-3 combines with J gene TRBJ1-3; weak D call: TRBD1 (5 bases). V was trimmed by 8 bases and J by 4 bases, leaving 15 bases between them. The germline gives CDR1 ENHRY, CDR2 SYGVKD. The CDR3 spans 14 residues. CDR3 nucleotide sequence: TGTGCCATCGGGTCGGGGGGAGGCGGAAACACCATATATTTT. It specifies CAIGSGGGGNTIYF.

This clone was counted a few times. This chain links TRBV5-1 with TRBJ1-1; D unresolved. The ends were cut back, 1 base at V and 9 bases at J, with 13 bases in the middle. Germline V gene lookup returns CDR1 SGHRS and CDR2 YFSETQ. This CDR3 spans 13 amino acids. The CDR3 loop reads CASSLSGEVQAFF. CDR3 nucleotides: TGCGCCAGCAGCTTGTCCGGGGAGGTCCAAGCTTTCTTT.

The chain employs TRBV29-1 and TRBJ2-7, with D perhaps matching TRBD1 (6 bases). Germline V gives CDR1 SQVTM, CDR2 ANQGSEA. The CDR3 totals 12 residues. V dropped 6 bases and J dropped 11 bases, with 20 bases sitting between them. The CDR3 reads CSVSADTGSKYF. Here the CDR3 DNA reads TGCAGCGTGTCAGCCGACACAGGGTCTAAGTACTTC.